This entry describes one T cell receptor beta chain. Its antigen remains unknown. There are 14 residues in the CDR3. V gave up 7 bases and J gave up 4 bases, with 14 bases separating them. Germline CDR1 and CDR2: SNHLY and FYNNEI. Only cases whose brain tissue showed the highest T cell transcript signatures were sequenced. At least one anti-epileptic drug was given before surgery. These data come from a study of brain T cells in children with intractable seizures. Study-level points and caveats: Absence of clones before surgery may stem from lower sequencing depth. Only CDR3 sequence similarity suggested viral specificity, without known HCMV serostatus.

TCRdb's table, derived via immunoSEQ multiplex PCR, lists solely in-frame clones and lacks some. This sample has about 120,000 clones, with 85% to 95% found just once. J is TRBJ1-5 and V is TRBV2; no clear D gene. The sequence was obtained from a boy in the first two years of life with hemimegalencephaly and intractable seizures. The sequencing here drew on peripheral blood, taken at surgery. The CDR3 sequence is CASTPFRRNQPQHF. The CDR3 DNA reads TGTGCCAGCACCCCGTTCAGGAGGAATCAGCCCCAGCATTTT.